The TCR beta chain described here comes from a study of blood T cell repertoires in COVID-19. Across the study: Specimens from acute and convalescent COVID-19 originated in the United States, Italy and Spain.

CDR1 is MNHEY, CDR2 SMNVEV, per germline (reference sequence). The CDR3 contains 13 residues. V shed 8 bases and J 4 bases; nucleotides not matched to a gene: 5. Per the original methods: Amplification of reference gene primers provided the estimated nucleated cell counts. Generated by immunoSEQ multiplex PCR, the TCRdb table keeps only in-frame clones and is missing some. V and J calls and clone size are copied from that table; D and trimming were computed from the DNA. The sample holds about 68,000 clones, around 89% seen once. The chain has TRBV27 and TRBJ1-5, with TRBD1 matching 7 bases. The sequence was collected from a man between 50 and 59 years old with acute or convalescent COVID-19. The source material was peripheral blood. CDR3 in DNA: TGTGCCAGCGCGGTACAGGGGAATCAGCCCCAGCATTTT. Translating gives CASAVQGNQPQHF.